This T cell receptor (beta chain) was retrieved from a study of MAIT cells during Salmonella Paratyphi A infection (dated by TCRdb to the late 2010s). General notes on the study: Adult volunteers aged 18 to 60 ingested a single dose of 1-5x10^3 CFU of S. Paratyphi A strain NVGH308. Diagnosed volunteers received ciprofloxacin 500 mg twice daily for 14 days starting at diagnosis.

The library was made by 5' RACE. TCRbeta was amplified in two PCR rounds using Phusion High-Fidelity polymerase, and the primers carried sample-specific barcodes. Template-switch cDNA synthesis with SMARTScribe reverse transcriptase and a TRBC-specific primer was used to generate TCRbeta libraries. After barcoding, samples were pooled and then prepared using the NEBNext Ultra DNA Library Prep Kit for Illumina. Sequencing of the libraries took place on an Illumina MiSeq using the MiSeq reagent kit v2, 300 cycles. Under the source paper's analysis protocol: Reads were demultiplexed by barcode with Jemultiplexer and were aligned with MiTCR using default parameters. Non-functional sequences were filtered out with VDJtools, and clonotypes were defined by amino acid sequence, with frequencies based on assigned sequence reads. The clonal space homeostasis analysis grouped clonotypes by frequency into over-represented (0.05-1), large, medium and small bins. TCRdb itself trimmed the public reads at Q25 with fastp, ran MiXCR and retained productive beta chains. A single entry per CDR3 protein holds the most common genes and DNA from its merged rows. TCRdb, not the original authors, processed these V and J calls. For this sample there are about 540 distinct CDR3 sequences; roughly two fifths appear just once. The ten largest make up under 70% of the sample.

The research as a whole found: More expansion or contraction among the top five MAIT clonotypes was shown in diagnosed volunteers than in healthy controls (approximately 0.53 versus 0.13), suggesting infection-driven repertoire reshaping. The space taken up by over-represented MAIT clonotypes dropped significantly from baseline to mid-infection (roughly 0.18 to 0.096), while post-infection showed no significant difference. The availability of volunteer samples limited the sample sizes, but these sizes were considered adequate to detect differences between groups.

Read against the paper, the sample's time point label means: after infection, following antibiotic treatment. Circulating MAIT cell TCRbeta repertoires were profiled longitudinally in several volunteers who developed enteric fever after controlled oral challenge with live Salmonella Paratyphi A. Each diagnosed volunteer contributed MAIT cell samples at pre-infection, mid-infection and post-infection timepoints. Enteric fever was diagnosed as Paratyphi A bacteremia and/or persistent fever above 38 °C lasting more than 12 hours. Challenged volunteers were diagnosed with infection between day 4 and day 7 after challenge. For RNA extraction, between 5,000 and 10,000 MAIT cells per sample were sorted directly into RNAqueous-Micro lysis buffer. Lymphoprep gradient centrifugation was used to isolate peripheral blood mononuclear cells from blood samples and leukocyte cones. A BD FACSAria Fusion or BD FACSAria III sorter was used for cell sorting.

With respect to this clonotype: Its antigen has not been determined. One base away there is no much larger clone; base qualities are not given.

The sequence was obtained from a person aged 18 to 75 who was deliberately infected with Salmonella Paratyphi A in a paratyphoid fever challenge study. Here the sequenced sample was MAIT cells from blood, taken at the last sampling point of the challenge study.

The CDR3 protein: CSAASLGHTEAFF. The DNA is TGCAGTGCTGCCTCGTTAGGGCACACTGAAGCTTTCTTT. The V and J genes are TRBV20-1 and TRBJ1-1; the D gene cannot be named for sure. Between the V and J ends, shortened by 5 bases and 3 bases respectively, the junction contains 13 bases. CDR1 and CDR2, per the germline V gene (reference sequence), are DFQATT and SNEGSKA. The CDR3 runs 13 amino acids, cysteine and phenylalanine included. Only CDR3 DNA remains: 39 bases, in frame from the first base.